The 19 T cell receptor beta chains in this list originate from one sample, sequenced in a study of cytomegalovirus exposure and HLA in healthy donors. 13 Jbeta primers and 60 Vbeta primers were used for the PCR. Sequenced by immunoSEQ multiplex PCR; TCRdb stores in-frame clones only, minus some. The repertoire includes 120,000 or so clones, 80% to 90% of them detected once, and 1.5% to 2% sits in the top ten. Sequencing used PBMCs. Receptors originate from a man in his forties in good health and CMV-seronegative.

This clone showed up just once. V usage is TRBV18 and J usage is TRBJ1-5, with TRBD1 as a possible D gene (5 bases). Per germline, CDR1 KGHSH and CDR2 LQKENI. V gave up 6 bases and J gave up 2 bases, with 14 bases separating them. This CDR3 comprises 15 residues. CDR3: CASSRAGDGNQPQHF. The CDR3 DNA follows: TGTGCCAGCTCGAGGGCGGGGGATGGCAATCAGCCCCAGCATTTT.

The DNA of the CDR3 is TGCAGTGCCCCGACAGCCTATGGCTACACCTTC. This gives the protein CSAPTAYGYTF. The chain has TRBV20-1 and TRBJ1-2; TRBD1 might be the D (5 bases). This CDR3 has 11 amino acids. V gave up 6 bases and J gave up 4 bases, with 9 bases separating them. Germline values: CDR1 DFQATT, CDR2 SNEGSKA (reference sequence).

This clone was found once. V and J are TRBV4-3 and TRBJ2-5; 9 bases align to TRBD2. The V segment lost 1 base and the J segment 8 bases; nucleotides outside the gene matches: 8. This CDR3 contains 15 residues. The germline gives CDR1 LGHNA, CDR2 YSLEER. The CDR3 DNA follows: TGCGCCAGCAGCCAAGGTATTAGCGGGAGATTAACCCAGTACTTC. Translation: CASSQGISGRLTQYF.

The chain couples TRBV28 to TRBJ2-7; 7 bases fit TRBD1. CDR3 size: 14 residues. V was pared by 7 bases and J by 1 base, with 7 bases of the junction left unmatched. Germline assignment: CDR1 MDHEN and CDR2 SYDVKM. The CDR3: CASTPLGQSYEQYF. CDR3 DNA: TGTGCCAGCACTCCTTTGGGACAGTCCTACGAGCAGTACTTC.

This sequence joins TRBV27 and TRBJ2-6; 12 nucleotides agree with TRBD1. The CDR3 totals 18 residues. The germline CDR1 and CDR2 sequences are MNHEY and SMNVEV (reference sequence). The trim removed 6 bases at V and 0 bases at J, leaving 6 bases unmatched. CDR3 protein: CASRGQGAGFSGANVLTF. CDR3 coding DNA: TGTGCCAGCAGGGGACAGGGGGCGGGTTTCTCTGGGGCCAACGTCCTGACTTTC. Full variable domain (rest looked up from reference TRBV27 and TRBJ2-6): EAQVTQNPRYLITVTGKKLTVTCSQNMNHEYMSWYRQDPGLGLRQIYYSMNVEVTDKGDVPEGYKVSRKEKRNFPLILESPSPNQTSLYFCASRGQGAGFSGANVLTFGAGSRLTVL.

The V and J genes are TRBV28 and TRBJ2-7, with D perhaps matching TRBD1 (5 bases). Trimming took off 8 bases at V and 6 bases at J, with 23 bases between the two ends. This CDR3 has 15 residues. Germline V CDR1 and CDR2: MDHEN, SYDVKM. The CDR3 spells CASLSQGRVGIEQYF. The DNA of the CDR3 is TGTGCCAGCCTCTCCCAGGGCAGGGTGGGGATCGAGCAGTACTTC. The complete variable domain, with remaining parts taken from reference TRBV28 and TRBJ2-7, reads DVKVTQSSRYLVKRTGEKVFLECVQDMDHENMFWYRQDPGLGLRLIYFSYDVKMKEKGDIPEGYSVSREKKERFSLILESASTNQTSMYLCASLSQGRVGIEQYFGPGTRLTVT.

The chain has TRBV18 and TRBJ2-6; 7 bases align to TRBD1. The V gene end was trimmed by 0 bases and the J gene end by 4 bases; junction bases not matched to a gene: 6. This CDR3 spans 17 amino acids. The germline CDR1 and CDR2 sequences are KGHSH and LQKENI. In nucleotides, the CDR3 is TGTGCCAGCTCACCACCGACAGGGACCAACGGGGCCAACGTCCTGACTTTC. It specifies CASSPPTGTNGANVLTF.

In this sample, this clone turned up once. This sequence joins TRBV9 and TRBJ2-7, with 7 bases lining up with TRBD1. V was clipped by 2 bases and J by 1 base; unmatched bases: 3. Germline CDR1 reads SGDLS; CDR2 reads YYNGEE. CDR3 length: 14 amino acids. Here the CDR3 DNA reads TGTGCCAGCAGCGTCGGGGACAGATCCTACGAGCAGTACTTC. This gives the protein CASSVGDRSYEQYF.

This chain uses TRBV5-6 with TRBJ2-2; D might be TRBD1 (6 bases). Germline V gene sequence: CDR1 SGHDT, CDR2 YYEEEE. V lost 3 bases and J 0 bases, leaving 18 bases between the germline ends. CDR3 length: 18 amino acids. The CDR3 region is CASSSTPNRASNTGELFF. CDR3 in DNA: TGTGCCAGCAGCTCTACACCAAACAGGGCTTCGAACACCGGGGAGCTGTTTTTT. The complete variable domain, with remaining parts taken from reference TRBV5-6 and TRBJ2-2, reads DAGVTQSPTHLIKTRGQQVTLRCSPKSGHDTVSWYQQALGQGPQFIFQYYEEEERQRGNFPDRFSGHQFPNYSSELNVNALLLGDSALYLCASSSTPNRASNTGELFFGEGSRLTVL.

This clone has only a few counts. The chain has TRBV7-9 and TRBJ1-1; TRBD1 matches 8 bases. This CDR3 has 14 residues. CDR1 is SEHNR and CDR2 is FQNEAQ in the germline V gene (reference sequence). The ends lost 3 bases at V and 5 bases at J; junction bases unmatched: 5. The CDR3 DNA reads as TGTGCCAGCAGCTTTCAGGGGGCGGTTACTGAAGCTTTCTTT. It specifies CASSFQGAVTEAFF.

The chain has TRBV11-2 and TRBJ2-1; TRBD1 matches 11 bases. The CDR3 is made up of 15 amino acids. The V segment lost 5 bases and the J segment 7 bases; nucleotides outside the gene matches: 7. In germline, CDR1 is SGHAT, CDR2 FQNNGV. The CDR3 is CASSPSGTGGNEQFF. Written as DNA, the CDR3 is TGTGCCAGCAGCCCCTCCGGGACAGGGGGGAATGAGCAGTTCTTC.

This chain's CDR3 is CASSLSAPISSYNEQFF. CDR3 sequence (DNA): TGTGCCAGCAGTTTATCAGCGCCGATAAGCTCCTACAATGAGCAGTTCTTC. The V and J genes are TRBV27 and TRBJ2-1, with D unclear. Trimming shortened V by 0 bases and J by 0 bases, and 12 bases separated the two germline ends. The CDR3 contains 17 residues. Germline CDR1 MNHEY, CDR2 SMNVEV (reference sequence).

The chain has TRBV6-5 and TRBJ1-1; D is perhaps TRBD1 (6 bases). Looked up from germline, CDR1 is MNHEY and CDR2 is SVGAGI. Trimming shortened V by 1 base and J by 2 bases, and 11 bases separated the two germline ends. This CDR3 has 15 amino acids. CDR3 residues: CASSYYGTTNTEAFF. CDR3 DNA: TGTGCCAGCAGTTACTACGGGACAACAAACACTGAAGCTTTCTTT.

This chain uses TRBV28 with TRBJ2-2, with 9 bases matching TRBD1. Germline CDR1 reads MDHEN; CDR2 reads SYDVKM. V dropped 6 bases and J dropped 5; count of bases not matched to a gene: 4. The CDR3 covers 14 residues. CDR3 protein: CASSLGTGTGELFF. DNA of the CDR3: TGTGCCAGCAGCCTCGGGACAGGGACCGGGGAGCTGTTTTTT.

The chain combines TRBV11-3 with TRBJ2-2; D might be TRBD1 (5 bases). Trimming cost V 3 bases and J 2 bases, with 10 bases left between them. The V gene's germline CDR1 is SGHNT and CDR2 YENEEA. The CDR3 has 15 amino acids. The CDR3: CASSFNQGNTGELFF. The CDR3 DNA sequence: TGTGCCAGCAGCTTTAATCAGGGAAACACCGGGGAGCTGTTTTTT.

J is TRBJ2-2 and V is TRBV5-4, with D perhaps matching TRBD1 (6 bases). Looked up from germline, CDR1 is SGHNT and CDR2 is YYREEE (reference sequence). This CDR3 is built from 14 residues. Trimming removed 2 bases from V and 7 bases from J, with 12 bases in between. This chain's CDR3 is CASSLQGSSGELFF. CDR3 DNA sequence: TGTGCCAGCAGCTTACAGGGAAGTAGCGGGGAGCTGTTTTTT.

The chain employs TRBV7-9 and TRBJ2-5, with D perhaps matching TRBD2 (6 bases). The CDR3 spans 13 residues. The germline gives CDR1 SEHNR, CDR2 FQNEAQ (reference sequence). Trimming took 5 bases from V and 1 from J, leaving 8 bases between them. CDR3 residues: CASSPSVQETQYF. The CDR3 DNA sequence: TGTGCCAGCAGCCCTAGCGTCCAAGAGACCCAGTACTTC.

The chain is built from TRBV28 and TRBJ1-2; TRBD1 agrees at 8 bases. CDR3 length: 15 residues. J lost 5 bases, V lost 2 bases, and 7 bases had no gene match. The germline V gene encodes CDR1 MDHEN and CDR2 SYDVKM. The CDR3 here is CASSLGQGVAYGYTF. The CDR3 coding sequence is TGTGCCAGCAGTTTAGGACAGGGTGTGGCTTATGGCTACACCTTC.

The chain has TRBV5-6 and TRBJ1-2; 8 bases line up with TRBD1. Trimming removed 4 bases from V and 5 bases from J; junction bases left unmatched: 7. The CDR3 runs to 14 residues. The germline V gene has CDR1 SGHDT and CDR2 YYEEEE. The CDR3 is CASSQGQGEYGYTF. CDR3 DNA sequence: TGTGCCAGCAGCCAAGGACAGGGAGAATATGGCTACACCTTC.